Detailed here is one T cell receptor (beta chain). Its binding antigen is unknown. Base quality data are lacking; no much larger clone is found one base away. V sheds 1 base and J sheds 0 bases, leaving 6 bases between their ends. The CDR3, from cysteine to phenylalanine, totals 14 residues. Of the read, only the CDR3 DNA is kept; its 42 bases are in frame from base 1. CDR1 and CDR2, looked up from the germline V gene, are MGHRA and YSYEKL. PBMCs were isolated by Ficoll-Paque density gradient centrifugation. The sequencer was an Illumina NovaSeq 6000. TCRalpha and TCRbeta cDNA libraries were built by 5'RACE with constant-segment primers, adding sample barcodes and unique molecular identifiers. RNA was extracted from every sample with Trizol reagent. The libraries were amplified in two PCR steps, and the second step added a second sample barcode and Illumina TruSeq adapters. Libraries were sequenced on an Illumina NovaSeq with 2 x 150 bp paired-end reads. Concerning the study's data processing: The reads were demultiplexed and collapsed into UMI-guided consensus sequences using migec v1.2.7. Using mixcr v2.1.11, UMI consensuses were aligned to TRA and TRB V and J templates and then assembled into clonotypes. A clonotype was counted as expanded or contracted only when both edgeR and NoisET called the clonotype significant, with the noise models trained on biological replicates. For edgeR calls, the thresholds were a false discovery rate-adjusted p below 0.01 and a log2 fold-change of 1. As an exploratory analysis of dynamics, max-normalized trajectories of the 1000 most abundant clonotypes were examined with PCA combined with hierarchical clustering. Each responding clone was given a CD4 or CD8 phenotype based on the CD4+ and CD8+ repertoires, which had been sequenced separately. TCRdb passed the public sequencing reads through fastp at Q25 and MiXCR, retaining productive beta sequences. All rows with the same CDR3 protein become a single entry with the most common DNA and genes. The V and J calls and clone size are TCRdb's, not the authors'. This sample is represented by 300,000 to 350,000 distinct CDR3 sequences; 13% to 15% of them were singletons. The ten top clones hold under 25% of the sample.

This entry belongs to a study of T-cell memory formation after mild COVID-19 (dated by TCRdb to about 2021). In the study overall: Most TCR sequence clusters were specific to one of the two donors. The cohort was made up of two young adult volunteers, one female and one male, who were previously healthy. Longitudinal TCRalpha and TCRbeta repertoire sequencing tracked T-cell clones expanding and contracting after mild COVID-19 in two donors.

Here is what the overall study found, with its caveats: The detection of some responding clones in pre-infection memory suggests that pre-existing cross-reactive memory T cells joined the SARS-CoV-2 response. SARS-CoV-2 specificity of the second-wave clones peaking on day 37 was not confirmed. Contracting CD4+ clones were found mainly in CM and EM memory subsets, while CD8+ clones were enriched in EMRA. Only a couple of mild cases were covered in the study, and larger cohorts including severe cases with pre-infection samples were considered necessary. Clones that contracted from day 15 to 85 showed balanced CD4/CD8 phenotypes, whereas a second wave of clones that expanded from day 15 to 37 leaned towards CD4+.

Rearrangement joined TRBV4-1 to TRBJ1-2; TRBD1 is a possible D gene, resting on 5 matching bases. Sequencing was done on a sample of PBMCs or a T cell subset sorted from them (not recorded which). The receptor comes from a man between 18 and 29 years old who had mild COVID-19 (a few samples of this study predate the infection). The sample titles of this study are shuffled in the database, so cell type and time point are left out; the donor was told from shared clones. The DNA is TGCGCCAGCAGCCAAGTAGGGGCTAACTATGGCTACACCTTC. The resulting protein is CASSQVGANYGYTF.